This T cell receptor (beta chain) was retrieved from a study of human T cells and chemical hapten exposure. This clonotype has ten or more counts. Via MiXCR, TCRdb re-called the RACE reads, giving one row per CDR3 protein. The table has about 80,000 distinct CDR3 sequences, around a tenth seen once. This CDR3 comprises 17 residues. CDR1 and CDR2 from the germline V gene are DFQATT and SNEGSKA (reference sequence). Trimming removed 6 bases from V and 1 base from J, with 24 bases in between. Described time point: patch test 2, 6 weeks after DPC sensitization. Noted treatment: therapeutic diphenylcyclopropenone sensitization with weekly scalp DPC. Unfractionated whole blood yielded the extracted total RNA.

The sequences come from whole blood, collected in connection with sensitization to the hapten diphenylcyclopropenone (DPC). The chain has TRBV20-1 and TRBJ1-1; D is unresolved. The sequence derives from a man in his late teens or twenties with alopecia areata. Some clones in this sample may be carry-over from other donors' samples. The CDR3 DNA is TGCAGTGCCGCCTTGGGGAGGGTTCAGAGTTGGAACACTGAAGCTTTCTTT. Encoded protein: CSAALGRVQSWNTEAFF.